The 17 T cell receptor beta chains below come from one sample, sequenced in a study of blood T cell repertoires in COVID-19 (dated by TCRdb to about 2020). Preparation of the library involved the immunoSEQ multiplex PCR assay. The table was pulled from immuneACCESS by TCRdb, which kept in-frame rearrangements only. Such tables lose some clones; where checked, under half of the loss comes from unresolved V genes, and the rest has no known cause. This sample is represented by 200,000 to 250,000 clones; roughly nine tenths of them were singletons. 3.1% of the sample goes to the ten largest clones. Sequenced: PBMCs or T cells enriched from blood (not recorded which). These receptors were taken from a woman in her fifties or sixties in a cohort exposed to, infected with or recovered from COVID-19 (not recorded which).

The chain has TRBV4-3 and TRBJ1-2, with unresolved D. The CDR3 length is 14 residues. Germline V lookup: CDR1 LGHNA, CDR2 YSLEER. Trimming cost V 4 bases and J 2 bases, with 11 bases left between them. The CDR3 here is CASSPERGNYGYTF. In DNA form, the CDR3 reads TGCGCCAGCAGCCCCGAAAGAGGCAACTATGGCTACACCTTC.

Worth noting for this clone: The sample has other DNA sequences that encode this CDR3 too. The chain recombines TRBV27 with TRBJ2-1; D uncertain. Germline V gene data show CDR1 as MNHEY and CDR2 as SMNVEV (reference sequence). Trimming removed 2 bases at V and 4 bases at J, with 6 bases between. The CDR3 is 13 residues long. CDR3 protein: CASSLSRYNEQFF. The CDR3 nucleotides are TGTGCCAGCAGTTTAAGCAGGTACAATGAGCAGTTCTTC.

CDR3 nucleotide sequence: TGTGCCAGCAGCCAAGTTATAGGGAGGACCCAAGAGACCCAGTACTTC. Its translation is CASSQVIGRTQETQYF. The chain couples TRBV3-1 (or the pseudogene TRBV3-2) to TRBJ2-5; D perhaps matches TRBD2 (6 bases). The germline V gene has CDR1 LGHDT and CDR2 YNNKEL (reference sequence). Deletions cut 1 base from V and 1 base from J, with 13 bases between. CDR3 length: 16 amino acids.

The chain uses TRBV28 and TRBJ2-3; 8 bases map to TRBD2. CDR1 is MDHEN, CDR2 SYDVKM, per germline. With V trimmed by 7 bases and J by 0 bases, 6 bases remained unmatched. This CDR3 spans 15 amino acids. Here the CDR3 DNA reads TGTGCCAGCACTCCTCGGGGGGGGAGCACAGATACGCAGTATTTT. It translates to CASTPRGGSTDTQYF.

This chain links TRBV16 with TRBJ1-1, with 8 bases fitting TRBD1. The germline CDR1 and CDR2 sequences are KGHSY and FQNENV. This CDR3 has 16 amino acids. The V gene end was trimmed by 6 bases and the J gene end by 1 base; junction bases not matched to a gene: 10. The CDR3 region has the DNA TGTGCCAGCAGTGACCCAGCAGGGGGCTCGAACACTGAAGCTTTCTTT. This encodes CASSDPAGGSNTEAFF. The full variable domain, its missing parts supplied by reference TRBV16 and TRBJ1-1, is GEEVAQTPKHLVRGEGQKAKLYCAPIKGHSYVFWYQQVLKNEFKFLISFQNENVFDETGMPKERFSAKCLPNSPCSLEIQATKLEDSAVYFCASSDPAGGSNTEAFFGQGTRLTVV.

The CDR3 region is CASSRTGNEQFF. CDR3 sequence (DNA): TGCGCCAGCAGCCGAACAGGCAATGAGCAGTTCTTC. The V and J genes are TRBV5-1 and TRBJ2-1, with a weak D call TRBD1 (5 bases). Per the germline V gene, CDR1 is SGHRS and CDR2 is YFSETQ. The CDR3 is 12 amino acids. The ends were cut back, 4 bases at V and 6 bases at J, with 8 bases in the middle.

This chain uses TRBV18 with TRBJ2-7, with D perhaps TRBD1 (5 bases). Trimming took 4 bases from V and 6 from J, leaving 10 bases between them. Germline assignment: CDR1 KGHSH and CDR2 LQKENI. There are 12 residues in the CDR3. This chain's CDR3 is CASSLGQGEQYF. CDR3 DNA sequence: TGTGCCAGCTCACTGGGGCAGGGCGAGCAGTACTTC. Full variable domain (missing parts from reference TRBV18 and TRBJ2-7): NAGVMQNPRHLVRRRGQEARLRCSPMKGHSHVYWYRQLPEEGLKFMVYLQKENIIDESGMPKERFSAEFPKEGPSILRIQQVVRGDSAAYFCASSLGQGEQYFGPGTRLTVT.

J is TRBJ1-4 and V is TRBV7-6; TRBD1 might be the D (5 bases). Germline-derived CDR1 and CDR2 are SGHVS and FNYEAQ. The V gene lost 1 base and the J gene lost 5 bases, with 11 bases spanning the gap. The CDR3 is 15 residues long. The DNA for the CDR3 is TGTGCCAGCAGCTTAGGGCGGGGACGGAATGAAAAACTGTTTTTT. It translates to CASSLGRGRNEKLFF. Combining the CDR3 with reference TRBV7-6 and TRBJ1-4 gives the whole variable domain GAGVSQSPRYKVTKRGQDVALRCDPISGHVSLYWYRQALGQGPEFLTYFNYEAQQDKSGLPNDRFSAERPEGSISTLTIQRTEQRDSAMYRCASSLGRGRNEKLFFGSGTQLSVL.

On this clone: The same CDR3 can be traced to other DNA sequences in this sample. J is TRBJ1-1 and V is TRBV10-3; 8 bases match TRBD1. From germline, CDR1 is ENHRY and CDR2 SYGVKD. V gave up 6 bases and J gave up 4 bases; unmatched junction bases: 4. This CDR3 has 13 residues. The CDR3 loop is CAISGQGSTEAFF. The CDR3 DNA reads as TGTGCCATCAGCGGACAGGGATCCACTGAAGCTTTCTTT.

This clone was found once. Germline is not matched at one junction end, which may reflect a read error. In DNA, the CDR3 is TGTGCCAGCAGCGAAGCCGGGACACTTTATGGCTACACCTTC. Protein: CASSEAGTLYGYTF. This chain uses TRBV6-1 with TRBJ1-2; a weak D match, TRBD1 (6 bases). CDR3 length: 14 amino acids. Germline CDR1 MNHNS, CDR2 SASEGT.

CDR3 in DNA: TGTGCCAGCAGCCAAGGACAGGGGTTGAACACTGAAGCTTTCTTT. This encodes CASSQGQGLNTEAFF. This rearrangement joins TRBV4-2 to TRBJ1-1, with TRBD1 identical over 8 bases. This CDR3 region has 15 residues. Germline lookup yields CDR1 LGHNA and CDR2 YNFKEQ. V lost 1 base to trimming and J lost 0 bases; unmatched junction nucleotides: 1.

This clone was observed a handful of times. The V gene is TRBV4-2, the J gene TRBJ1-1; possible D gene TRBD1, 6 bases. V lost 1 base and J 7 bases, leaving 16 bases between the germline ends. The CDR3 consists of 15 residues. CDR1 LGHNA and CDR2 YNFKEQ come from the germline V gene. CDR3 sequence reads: CASSQGNRDVSEAFF. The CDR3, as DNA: TGTGCCAGCAGCCAAGGTAACAGGGATGTCAGTGAAGCTTTCTTT.

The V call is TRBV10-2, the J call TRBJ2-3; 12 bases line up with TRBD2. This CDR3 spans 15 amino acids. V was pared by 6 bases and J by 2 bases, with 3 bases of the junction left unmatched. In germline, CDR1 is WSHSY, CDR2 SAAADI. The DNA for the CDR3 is TGCGCCAGCAGAGGACTAGCGGGGATCACAGATACGCAGTATTTT. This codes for CASRGLAGITDTQYF.

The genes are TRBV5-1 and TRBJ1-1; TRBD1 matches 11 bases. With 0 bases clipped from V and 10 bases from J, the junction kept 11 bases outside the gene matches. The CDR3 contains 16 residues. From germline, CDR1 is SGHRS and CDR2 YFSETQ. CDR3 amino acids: CASSLASGQGASGAFF. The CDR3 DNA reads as TGCGCCAGCAGCTTGGCGTCCGGACAGGGGGCTTCTGGAGCTTTCTTT.

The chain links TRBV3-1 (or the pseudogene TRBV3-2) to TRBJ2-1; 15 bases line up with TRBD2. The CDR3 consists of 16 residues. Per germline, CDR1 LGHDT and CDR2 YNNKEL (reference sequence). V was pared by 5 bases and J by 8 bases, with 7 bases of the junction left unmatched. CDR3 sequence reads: CASSSGLAGGLYEQFF. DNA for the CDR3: TGTGCCAGCAGCTCCGGACTAGCGGGGGGGTTGTATGAGCAGTTCTTC.

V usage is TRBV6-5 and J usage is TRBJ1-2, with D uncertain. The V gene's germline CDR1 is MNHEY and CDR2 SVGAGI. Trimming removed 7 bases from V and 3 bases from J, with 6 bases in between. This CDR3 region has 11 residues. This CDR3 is CASTEDYGYTF. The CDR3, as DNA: TGTGCCAGCACAGAGGACTATGGCTACACCTTC.

CDR3: CASTGSSSGANVLTF. CDR3 DNA: TGTGCCTCTACGGGTTCCAGCTCTGGGGCCAACGTCCTGACTTTC. This sequence joins TRBV25-1 and TRBJ2-6; D not certain. The CDR3 runs to 15 residues. Germline lookup yields CDR1 MGHDK and CDR2 SYGVNS. With 11 bases removed from V and 0 bases from J, the gap between germline ends came to 14 bases.